Listed here is a single T cell receptor beta chain. Its target is unknown. This specimen belongs to a study of cytomegalovirus exposure and HLA in healthy donors. Study in general: For the roughly 390 genotyped donors, about 79% fell within the Caucasian-associated ancestry cluster.

V was pared by 1 base and J by 4 bases, with 5 bases of the junction left unmatched. Germline V gives CDR1 SGHAT, CDR2 FQDESV (reference sequence). CDR3 length equals 16 residues. Study conclusions and caveats: Researchers catalogued approximately 160 TCR beta chains as cytomegalovirus-associated. A likely sequencing artifact accounted for one observed cluster of highly shared sequence variants.

Amplification used 60 Vbeta primers and 13 Jbeta primers. The protocol was immunoSEQ multiplex PCR, while the TCRdb copy is restricted to in-frame clones and leaves out a portion. The sample includes 100,000 to 150,000 clones, 78% of them seen just once. Sequencing used PBMCs. This sequence originates from a man aged 35-49 years in good health and CMV-seronegative. This sequence joins TRBV11-1 and TRBJ2-7, with 12 bases fitting TRBD1. The chain's CDR3 is CASSLGPGQGAYEQYF. The CDR3 DNA sequence: TGTGCCAGCAGCTTAGGACCGGGACAGGGGGCTTACGAGCAGTACTTC. Complete variable domain (other parts from reference TRBV11-1 and TRBJ2-7): EAEVAQSPRYKITEKSQAVAFWCDPISGHATLYWYRQILGQGPELLVQFQDESVVDDSQLPKDRFSAERLKGVDSTLKIQPAELGDSAMYLCASSLGPGQGAYEQYFGPGTRLTVT.